This T cell receptor (beta chain) was captured in a study of T cell repertoires in cytomegalovirus infection. TCRdb itself ran the reads through MiXCR, one entry per CDR3 protein. The sample includes 130,000 or so distinct CDR3 sequences, roughly 6.5% seen only once; the top ten take under 20%. This CDR3 spans 14 amino acids. CDR1 and CDR2 (germline): SGHTA, FQGTGA. Comment on this clonotype: With a much larger clone just one base away, this may be a read error.

The genes are TRBV7-3 and TRBJ2-5; D unclear. Sample: PBMCs. The source is a human donor in good health (CMV status not recorded). Some clones in this sample may be carry-over from other donors' samples. CDR3 protein: CASSPNLGRENQYF. The CDR3 bases are TGTGCCAGCAGCCCTAACCTAGGGCGAGAGAACCAGTACTTC. Together with reference TRBV7-3 and TRBJ2-5, the CDR3 gives the full variable domain: GAGVSQTPSNKVTEKGKYVELRCDPISGHTALYWYRQSLGQGPEFLIYFQGTGAADDSGLPNDRFFAVRPEGSVSTLKIQRTERGDSAVYLCASSPNLGRENQYFGPGTRLLVL.